These 28 T cell receptor beta chains were sequenced from one sample in a study of identical twins. Via MiXCR, TCRdb re-called the 5' RACE reads, giving one row per CDR3 protein. This sample has a few hundred thousand distinct CDR3 sequences, with roughly 9% found just once. Sequences were obtained from naive T cells sorted from blood. These receptors came from a woman in her fifties or sixties in good health.

This clonotype has a handful of counts. The chain links TRBV6-1 to TRBJ1-5; D is undetermined. Germline loops: CDR1 MNHNS, CDR2 SASEGT. V gave up 6 bases and J gave up 5 bases, with 11 bases separating them. The length of the CDR3 is 13 residues. The CDR3, as DNA: TGTGCCAGCAGGGGCGCTGGGGATCAGCCCCAGCATTTT. Translating it yields CASRGAGDQPQHF.

This clonotype was counted at least ten times. This chain joins TRBV6-2 or TRBV6-3 and TRBJ2-3; a possible D gene is TRBD2 (6 bases). The ends were cut back, 6 bases at V and 4 bases at J, with 14 bases in the middle. From germline, CDR1 is MNHEY and CDR2 SVGEGT. The CDR3 spans 14 residues. This chain's CDR3 is CASRPGGYSDTQYF. The CDR3 bases are TGTGCCAGCAGACCCGGGGGATACTCAGATACGCAGTATTTT.

This sequence joins TRBV11-2 and TRBJ2-5; a possible D gene is TRBD1 (5 bases). Trimming cost V 3 bases and J 1 base, with 9 bases left between them. The CDR3 is 14 residues long. The germline V gene has CDR1 SGHAT and CDR2 FQNNGV. CDR3 protein: CASSFVTGQETQYF. DNA for the CDR3: TGTGCCAGCAGCTTTGTTACAGGCCAAGAGACCCAGTACTTC.

In its sample, this clonotype was seen many times. V gene TRBV6-1 combines with J gene TRBJ2-2; 9 bases are a match to TRBD1. This CDR3 has 17 amino acids. V lost 4 bases to trimming and J lost 5 bases; unmatched junction nucleotides: 11. Per the germline V gene, CDR1 is MNHNS and CDR2 is SASEGT. The CDR3 spells CASSGGWGQGMTGELFF. The CDR3, as DNA: TGTGCCAGCAGTGGTGGTTGGGGACAGGGAATGACCGGGGAGCTGTTTTTT.

This clonotype was counted only a few times. The chain uses TRBV5-5 and TRBJ2-4; the D is unclear. Looked up from germline, CDR1 is SGHKS and CDR2 is YYEKEE (reference sequence). This CDR3 spans 14 amino acids. The V end was cut by 5 bases, the J end by 0 bases, with 9 bases between. In DNA, the CDR3 is TGTGCCAGCAGTAGAGACGTAGCCAAAAACATTCAGTACTTC. Protein sequence: CASSRDVAKNIQYF.

This clonotype was seen at least ten times. The chain carries TRBV29-1 and TRBJ2-1; TRBD2 agrees at 8 bases. After removal of 5 bases from V and 9 bases from J, the junction contained 9 bases not matched to a gene. Germline loops: CDR1 SQVTM, CDR2 ANQGSEA. The CDR3 runs to 13 residues. The CDR3 reads CSVSGTRGSEQFF. In DNA form, the CDR3 reads TGCAGCGTTTCCGGGACTAGGGGAAGTGAGCAGTTCTTC.

There are many counts of this clonotype. The chain combines TRBV5-1 with TRBJ1-2; D not resolved. Germline V gene lookup returns CDR1 SGHRS and CDR2 YFSETQ. This CDR3 is 12 amino acids long. Trimming shortened V by 0 bases and J by 3 bases, and 3 bases separated the two germline ends. The CDR3 loop is CASSLGDYGYTF. As DNA, the CDR3 is TGCGCCAGCAGCTTGGGAGACTATGGCTACACCTTC.

This chain connects TRBV5-1 to TRBJ1-2, with TRBD1 matching over 7 bases. Germline assignment: CDR1 SGHRS and CDR2 YFSETQ. The CDR3 is 14 residues long. Unmatched junction bases numbered 7, after V lost 0 bases and J lost 8 bases. CDR3 in amino acids: CASSLGQGDPGYTF. The CDR3 DNA sequence: TGCGCCAGCAGCTTGGGGCAGGGGGATCCGGGCTACACCTTC.

This rearrangement joins TRBV12-3 or TRBV12-4 to TRBJ2-5, with a possible D match to TRBD2 (5 bases). The V and J ends lost 1 base and 5 bases respectively, with 14 bases between them. The CDR3 extends over 15 amino acids. The CDR3 DNA reads as TGTGCCAGCAGTTTAGTATCTCGGGAAGGCGAGACCCAGTACTTC. It yields the protein CASSLVSREGETQYF.

For this clonotype: A much bigger clone sits one base away, suggesting this may be a read error. The chain couples TRBV29-1 to TRBJ1-5; 9 nucleotides align to TRBD1. The germline V gene has CDR1 SQVTM and CDR2 ANQGSEA. This CDR3 region has 14 residues. The CDR3 nucleotides are TGCAGCGTTAAAGACAGGGGGGTTAATCAGACCCAGCATTTT. It specifies CSVKDRGVNQTQHF.

This chain uses TRBV5-1 with TRBJ2-7; 8 bases fit TRBD1. The CDR3 has 14 residues. The trim removed 3 bases at V and 3 bases at J, leaving 5 bases unmatched. CDR1 is SGHRS and CDR2 is YFSETQ in the germline V gene. CDR3 bases: TGCGCCAGCAGCTCTGGACAGGGAGACTACGAGCAGTACGTC. Residues: CASSSGQGDYEQYV.

V and J are TRBV5-1 and TRBJ2-7; possible D gene TRBD1, 5 bases. The germline V gene has CDR1 SGHRS and CDR2 YFSETQ. This CDR3 comprises 14 residues. The V and J ends lost 0 bases and 4 bases respectively, with 11 bases between them. The CDR3 nucleotides are TGCGCCAGCAGCTTGGGACAGCTCGGGTACGAGCAGTACTTC. Translation: CASSLGQLGYEQYF.

In this sample, this clonotype turned up a few times. This rearrangement joins TRBV24-1 to TRBJ1-4, with 8 bases identical to TRBD1. CDR1 and CDR2 from the germline V gene are KGHDR and SFDVKD. The CDR3 extends over 13 amino acids. The V gene end was trimmed by 10 bases and the J gene end by 7 bases; junction bases not matched to a gene: 7. The CDR3 bases are TGTGCCACTTCCGGGACAGGAATTGAAAAACTGTTTTTT. This codes for CATSGTGIEKLFF.

The V call is TRBV11-2, the J call TRBJ2-1; D call uncertain. The CDR3 spans 14 residues. Per germline, CDR1 SGHAT and CDR2 FQNNGV. V was pared by 5 bases and J by 5 bases, with 13 bases between. The CDR3 sequence: CASSPETPNNEQFF. The CDR3, as DNA: TGTGCCAGCAGCCCGGAGACACCAAACAATGAGCAGTTCTTC. The full variable domain, completed using reference TRBV11-2 and TRBJ2-1, is EAGVAQSPRYKIIEKRQSVAFWCNPISGHATLYWYQQILGQGPKLLIQFQNNGVVDDSQLPKDRFSAERLKGVDSTLKIQPAKLEDSAVYLCASSPETPNNEQFFGPGTRLTVL.

Only a few counts were recorded for this clonotype. The rearrangement joins TRBV7-9 to TRBJ2-2; D unresolved. The CDR3 loop spans 13 amino acids. Germline V lookup: CDR1 SEHNR, CDR2 FQNEAQ (reference sequence). Trimming stripped 3 bases from V and 6 bases from J, with 8 bases between. This chain's CDR3 is CASSFQEAGELFF. In DNA, the CDR3 is TGTGCCAGCAGCTTTCAGGAAGCCGGGGAGCTGTTTTTT. The variable domain in full, completed from reference TRBV7-9 and TRBJ2-2, reads DTGVSQNPRHKITKRGQNVTFRCDPISEHNRLYWYRQTLGQGPEFLTYFQNEAQLEKSRLLSDRFSAERPKGSFSTLEIQRTEQGDSAMYLCASSFQEAGELFFGEGSRLTVL.

This clonotype was detected only a few times. This chain links TRBV6-1 with TRBJ2-7, with 7 bases aligning to TRBD2. This CDR3 is built from 15 residues. Germline CDR1 is MNHNS and CDR2 is SASEGT. V lost 2 bases to trimming and J lost 7 bases; unmatched junction nucleotides: 11. As DNA, the CDR3 is TGTGCCAGCAGTGAAAAGCGGGGAGGGACTACGGAGCAGTACGTC. It encodes CASSEKRGGTTEQYV.

This clonotype has a handful of counts. This chain links TRBV23-1 with TRBJ2-1; the D call may be TRBD1 or TRBD2 (5 bases each). TRBV23-1 is flagged as an ORF with uncertain function. CDR3 length: 14 residues. Between the trimmed V and J ends, which lost 7 bases and 6 bases, there was a span of 16 bases. CDR3 amino acids: CASTPNGTSNEQFF. The CDR3 region has the DNA TGCGCCAGCACACCCAATGGGACCTCCAATGAGCAGTTCTTC.

The chain recombines TRBV29-1 with TRBJ2-7, with D possibly TRBD1 on 7 matching bases. V was clipped by 3 bases and J by 4 bases, with 13 bases between them. This CDR3 is built from 13 residues. Germline assignment: CDR1 SQVTM and CDR2 ANQGSEA. The chain's CDR3 is CSVEGQGGYEQYF. In DNA, the CDR3 is TGCAGCGTTGAGGGCCAGGGGGGTTACGAGCAGTACTTC.

The chain uses TRBV5-1 and TRBJ2-1, with 7 bases fitting TRBD2. CDR1 and CDR2 (germline): SGHRS, YFSETQ. With 4 bases clipped from V and 8 bases from J, the junction kept 9 bases outside the gene matches. The CDR3 is made up of 14 amino acids. CDR3 DNA: TGCGCCAGCAGCCCCGGACTAGAGCGGGATGAGCAGTTCTTC. Translation gives CASSPGLERDEQFF.

This clonotype was counted many times. The chain recombines TRBV7-2 with TRBJ2-1; 14 bases are a match to TRBD2. CDR1 SGHTA and CDR2 FQGNSA come from the germline V gene. V shed 5 bases, J shed 9 bases, and the junction held 6 bases outside the gene matches. This CDR3 spans 15 amino acids. CDR3 region: CASSPGLAGVVEQFF. For the CDR3, the DNA is TGTGCCAGCAGCCCGGGACTAGCGGGAGTGGTTGAGCAGTTCTTC.

This clonotype was seen ten or more times. V usage is TRBV24-1 and J usage is TRBJ2-3; D call uncertain. This CDR3 is built from 17 residues. Trimming cost V 3 bases and J 4 bases, with 19 bases left between them. Per the germline V gene, CDR1 is KGHDR and CDR2 is SFDVKD. CDR3 coding DNA: TGTGCCACCAGTGATCCGCCAGACTTGGATCGGCCAGATACGCAGTATTTT. Its translation is CATSDPPDLDRPDTQYF.

This clonotype was counted many times. The V and J genes are TRBV4-1 and TRBJ2-5; weak D call: TRBD1 (6 bases). The V end was cut by 3 bases, the J end by 4 bases, with 9 bases between. CDR3 length: 13 amino acids. Germline V lookup: CDR1 MGHRA, CDR2 YSYEKL. The CDR3 sequence is CASSQWGRETQYF. The CDR3 DNA reads TGCGCCAGCAGCCAGTGGGGGCGAGAGACCCAGTACTTC.

This clonotype occurred many times. The rearrangement joins TRBV5-1 to TRBJ2-1, with 14 nucleotides matching TRBD2. Germline-derived CDR1 and CDR2 are SGHRS and YFSETQ. The CDR3 runs to 16 residues. V shed 4 bases, J shed 2 bases, and the junction held 2 bases outside the gene matches. CDR3 in amino acids: CASSQTSGRAYNEQFF. For the CDR3, the DNA is TGCGCCAGCAGCCAGACTAGCGGGAGGGCCTACAATGAGCAGTTCTTC.

The rearrangement uses TRBV24-1 and TRBJ1-2, with TRBD1 identical over 11 bases. Losses at the gene ends were 0 bases for V and 4 bases for J; bases not matched to a gene: 3. Looked up from germline, CDR1 is KGHDR and CDR2 is SFDVKD. The CDR3 consists of 16 residues. CDR3 loop: CATSDLSGQGAYGYTF. CDR3 nucleotide sequence: TGTGCCACCAGTGATTTGTCCGGACAGGGGGCCTATGGCTACACCTTC.

This clonotype was found many times. The genes are TRBV19 and TRBJ2-7; 8 bases match TRBD2. The CDR3 contains 14 residues. The ends lost 5 bases at V and 3 bases at J; junction bases unmatched: 6. In germline, CDR1 is LNHDA, CDR2 SQIVND (reference sequence). CDR3 nucleotides: TGTGCCAGTAGTTCTGGGCTAGCGGGCTACGAGCAGTACTTC. This translates into CASSSGLAGYEQYF.

There are many counts of this clonotype. The V call is TRBV12-3 or TRBV12-4, the J call TRBJ2-5, with D uncertain. The ends were cut back, 5 bases at V and 1 base at J, with 8 bases in the middle. The CDR3 extends over 13 amino acids. In DNA form, the CDR3 reads TGTGCCAGCAGTCAGGACCGCCAAGAGACCCAGTACTTC. It yields the protein CASSQDRQETQYF.

This chain joins TRBV12-3 or TRBV12-4 and TRBJ2-1; TRBD2 is a possible D gene (6 bases). Trimming stripped 4 bases from V and 9 bases from J, with 19 bases between. The CDR3 totals 15 residues. In DNA form, the CDR3 reads TGTGCCAGCAGTTCCGGCCCGCGACTAGTCGGTGAGCAGTTCTTC. Encoded protein: CASSSGPRLVGEQFF.

Only a few counts were recorded for this clonotype. This chain links TRBV19 with TRBJ2-1, with D unresolved. Deletions cut 6 bases from V and 4 bases from J, with 4 bases between. CDR3 length: 11 residues. CDR1 is LNHDA and CDR2 is SQIVND in the germline V gene (reference sequence). Here the CDR3 reads CASRNYNEQFF. As DNA, the CDR3 is TGTGCCAGTAGGAATTACAATGAGCAGTTCTTC.